Listed here are 2 T cell receptor beta chains from one sample, sequenced in a study of shared clonotypes between healthy human individuals. Using immunoSEQ multiplex PCR, the repertoire was profiled, and TCRdb retains in-frame clones only, with some absent. The sample carries about 710,000 clones, 60% to 75% recorded once. Sequencing was done on a sample of memory CD4+ T cells sorted from blood. Subset: CD45RA-negative fraction. The receptor source for this set is a woman aged 25-40 years in good health.

Many counts were recorded for this clone. The genes are TRBV30 and TRBJ1-2; maybe TRBD1 (5 bases). The V and J ends lost 0 bases and 5 bases respectively, with 10 bases between them. Germline V gene sequence: CDR1 GTSNPN, CDR2 SVGIG (reference sequence). The CDR3 loop spans 13 amino acids. This CDR3 is CAWSVQAGYGYTF. The CDR3 DNA sequence: TGTGCCTGGAGTGTACAAGCAGGGTATGGCTACACCTTC.

V usage is TRBV28 and J usage is TRBJ1-2; D is uncertain. V shed 3 bases and J shed 6 bases, with 8 bases lying between them. The CDR3 covers 12 residues. The germline V gene has CDR1 MDHEN and CDR2 SYDVKM. The DNA of the CDR3 is TGTGCCAGCAGTTTCTGGACTGATGGCTACACCTTC. This codes for CASSFWTDGYTF.